This TCR beta chain was retrieved from a study of shared T cell receptors in the human thymus. This table comes from immunoSEQ multiplex PCR, and its TCRdb copy is limited to in-frame clones, with some not included. The sample has 700,000 or so clones, approximately 85% seen once. The V and J ends lost 5 bases and 5 bases respectively, with 12 bases between them. Germline values: CDR1 SGHAT, CDR2 FQNNGV. The CDR3 is made up of 13 amino acids. This same sample was also taken into another study, of human thymus T cells. According to that study: Serving as donors were healthy Finnish infants, each of whom was having open corrective surgery for congenital heart defects. Corrective cardiac operations yielded the resected thymus tissue. Thymic and blood repertoires seemed to favor certain V and J genes. The related literature has documented a marked overlap of thymic repertoires among unrelated individuals.

The clonotype comes from a girl under three years old with a congenital heart defect. What was sequenced was thymocytes. The chain recombines TRBV11-2 with TRBJ2-5, with D possibly being TRBD2 (6 bases). CDR3 region: CASSEGGFETQYF. CDR3 sequence (DNA): TGTGCCAGCAGCGAAGGAGGGTTCGAGACCCAGTACTTC.